These T cell receptor beta chains were read from a single sample in a study of blood T cells in healthy people across ages. TCRdb passed the 5' RACE reads through MiXCR, listing each CDR3 protein once. The sample includes 800,000 to 1,300,000 distinct CDR3 sequences, roughly a quarter of them seen just once. These records were also assigned to another study, of T cells of mothers and their children.

The sample comprised blood. These receptors were collected from a girl under 10 years old in good health. Each CDR3 is given with its conserved first and last residue.

J gene,CDR3 length,V gene,CDR3 protein
NA,10,TRBV29-1,CSVEGAEQFF
TRBJ2-1,12,TRBV25-1,CASSALVTEQFF
TRBJ1-4,15,TRBV6-5,CASSYGTQDPEKLFF
TRBJ1-1,13,TRBV10-3,CAISELRGSEAFF
TRBJ1-2,14,TRBV5-1,CASSLEGEVTGYTF
TRBJ2-1,14,TRBV6-1,CASSEASLIDEQFF
TRBJ2-2,15,TRBV7-9,CASSLEGLSAGELFF
TRBJ2-3,13,TRBV5-1,CASSVLITDTQYF
TRBJ2-2,14,TRBV12-3/TRBV12-4,CASRHKGGTGELFF
TRBJ2-3,15,TRBV28,CASSFRASGTDTQYF
TRBJ2-5,17,TRBV12-3/TRBV12-4,CASSLARYRTGTETQYF
NA,14,TRBV19,CASSRAGRFYEQYF
TRBJ2-7,14,TRBV29-1,CSVLRELSSYEQYF
TRBJ1-3,15,TRBV6-5,CASSRYPDGGNTIYF
TRBJ1-1,14,TRBV10-2,CASSPGAVYTEAFF
TRBJ2-5,13,TRBV10-3,CAIRGTVEETQYF
TRBJ2-5,14,TRBV18,CASSPPGGEVTQYF
TRBJ2-1,13,TRBV6-1,CASSERGAHEQFF
TRBJ2-1,15,TRBV12-3/TRBV12-4,CASSFSPTAYNEQFF
TRBJ2-1,14,TRBV20-1,CSAHSGGDYNEQFF
TRBJ2-5,17,TRBV27,CASSLSHGTKNQETQYF
TRBJ2-5,17,TRBV12-3/TRBV12-4,CASSPHGTSDRGETQYF
TRBJ2-1,14,TRBV3-1,CASRPRTGLNEQFF
TRBJ1-5,15,TRBV5-1,CASSEIGNSNQPQHF